These 5 T cell receptor beta chains originate from one sample sequenced in a study of early T cells in non-severe SARS-CoV-2 infection. TCRdb re-derived calls from the 5' RACE reads in MiXCR, one entry per CDR3 protein. The repertoire holds some 82,000 distinct CDR3 sequences, with roughly 12% as singletons. Material for sequencing was whole blood. Receptor source: an adult who was a healthcare worker with PCR-confirmed SARS-CoV-2 infection or an uninfected control (not recorded which).

The V and J genes are TRBV30 and TRBJ2-1, with 11 bases identical to TRBD1. This CDR3 has 13 residues. Germline CDR1 GTSNPN, CDR2 SVGIG (reference sequence). CDR3 sequence reads: CAAGTGGHNEQFF. The CDR3 DNA reads as TGTGCTGCCGGGACAGGGGGACACAATGAGCAGTTCTTC.

Points on this clonotype: One junction end does not reproduce the germline sequence, and a read error may be involved. This sequence joins TRBV11-3 and TRBJ2-3, with TRBD1 matching over 7 bases. Germline V CDR1 and CDR2: SGHNT, YENEEA. The CDR3 spans 16 residues. The CDR3 nucleotides are TGTGTCAGCAGCCTCCTTAGGCAGGGGGTGACAGATACGCAGTATTTT. Protein: CVSSLLRQGVTDTQYF.

This clonotype was detected only a few times. The genes are TRBV29-1 and TRBJ2-7; D possibly uses TRBD1 or TRBD2 (5 bases each). V lost 3 bases and J lost 5, with 11 bases in between. This CDR3 is 12 amino acids long. In germline, CDR1 is SQVTM, CDR2 ANQGSEA. The CDR3 DNA reads TGCAGCGTTGATGGGGGTGGAAACGAGCAGTACTTC. This encodes CSVDGGGNEQYF.

This clonotype showed up many times. The chain joins TRBV20-1 to TRBJ1-5; possibly TRBD1 for D (5 bases). The germline gives CDR1 DFQATT, CDR2 SNEGSKA (reference sequence). The V gene lost 3 bases and the J gene lost 0 bases, with 12 bases spanning the gap. This CDR3 contains 15 residues. DNA of the CDR3: TGCAGTGCTAGTAGGGGCAGATATAGCAATCAGCCCCAGCATTTT. Translating it yields CSASRGRYSNQPQHF.

This clonotype was observed many times. The J gene is TRBJ2-1, the V gene TRBV4-2; D not resolved. V lost 1 base, J lost 0 bases, and 7 bases lay in between. The CDR3 is 15 residues long. Germline lookup yields CDR1 LGHNA and CDR2 YNFKEQ. CDR3 in DNA: TGTGCCAGCAGCCAAGCTGCCGACTCCTACAATGAGCAGTTCTTC. Protein sequence: CASSQAADSYNEQFF.